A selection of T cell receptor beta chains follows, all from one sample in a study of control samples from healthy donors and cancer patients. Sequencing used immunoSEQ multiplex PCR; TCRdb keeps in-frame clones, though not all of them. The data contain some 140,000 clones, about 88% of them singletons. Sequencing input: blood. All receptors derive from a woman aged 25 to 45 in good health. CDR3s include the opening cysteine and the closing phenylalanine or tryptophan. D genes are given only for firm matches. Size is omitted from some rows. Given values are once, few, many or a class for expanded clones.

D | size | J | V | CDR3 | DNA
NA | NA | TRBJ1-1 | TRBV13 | CASTVRGGNTEAFF | TGTGCCAGCACCGTCAGAGGTGGGAACACTGAAGCTTTCTTT
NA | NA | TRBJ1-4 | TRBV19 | CASTSGGLTNEKLFF | TGTGCCAGCACCTCCGGGGGCTTAACTAATGAAAAACTGTTTTTT
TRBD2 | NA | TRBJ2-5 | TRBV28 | CASTTSLAGLETQYF | TGTGCCAGCACCACCTCACTAGCGGGATTAGAGACCCAGTACTTC
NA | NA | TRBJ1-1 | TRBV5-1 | CASSLDRVALNTEAFF | TGCGCCAGCAGCTTGGACAGGGTAGCCCTGAACACTGAAGCTTTCTTT
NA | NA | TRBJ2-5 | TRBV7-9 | CASSLRQQETQYF | TGTGCCAGCAGCTTACGGCAGCAAGAGACCCAGTACTTC
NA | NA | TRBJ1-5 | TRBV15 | CATSGQRIQSNQPQHF | TGTGCCACCAGCGGACAGCGGATACAGAGCAATCAGCCCCAGCATTTT
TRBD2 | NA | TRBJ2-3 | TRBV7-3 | CASSQVLAGGADTQYF | TGTGCCAGCAGCCAGGTGCTAGCGGGAGGGGCAGATACGCAGTATTTT
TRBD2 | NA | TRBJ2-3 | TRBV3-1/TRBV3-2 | CASSLTSGSTDTQYF | TGTGCCAGCAGCCTTACTAGCGGCAGCACAGATACGCAGTATTTT
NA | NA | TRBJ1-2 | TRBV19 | CASSTSQGSYGYTF | TGTGCCAGTAGTACATCACAGGGAAGCTATGGCTACACCTTC
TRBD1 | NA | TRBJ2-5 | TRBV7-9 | CASSVGTVQETQYF | TGTGCCAGCAGCGTTGGGACAGTCCAAGAGACCCAGTACTTC
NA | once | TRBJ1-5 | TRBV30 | CAWSTPTRASNQPQHF | TGTGCCTGGAGTACGCCGACACGAGCAAGCAATCAGCCCCAGCATTTT
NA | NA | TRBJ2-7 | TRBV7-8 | CASSHEGTQQYF | TGTGCCAGCAGCCACGAAGGGACTCAGCAGTACTTC
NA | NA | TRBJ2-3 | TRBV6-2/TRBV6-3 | CASSYPLNTQYF | TGTGCCAGCAGTTACCCCCTCAATACGCAGTATTTT
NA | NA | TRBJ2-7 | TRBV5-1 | CASSLEADTSYEQYF | TGCGCCAGCAGCTTGGAGGCGGATACCTCCTACGAGCAGTACTTC
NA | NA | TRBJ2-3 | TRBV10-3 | CAISRGSQLTDTQYF | TGTGCCATCAGTAGGGGCAGCCAACTCACAGATACGCAGTATTTT
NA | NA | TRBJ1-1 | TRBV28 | CASSPWNTEAFF | TGTGCCAGCAGCCCGTGGAACACTGAAGCTTTCTTT
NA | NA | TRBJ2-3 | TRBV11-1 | CASSLTRNTQYF | TGTGCCAGCAGCCTGACGAGAAATACGCAGTATTTT
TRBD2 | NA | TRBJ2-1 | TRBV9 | CASSAHGGLAGGNEQFF | TGTGCCAGCAGCGCCCACGGGGGACTAGCGGGGGGCAATGAGCAGTTCTTC
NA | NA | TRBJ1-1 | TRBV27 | CASKGLGGVNTEAFF | TGTGCCAGCAAAGGCCTTGGAGGGGTGAACACTGAAGCTTTCTTT
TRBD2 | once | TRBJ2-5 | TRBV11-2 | CASSRTSPETQYF | TGTGCCAGCAGCCGGACTAGTCCAGAGACCCAGTACTTC
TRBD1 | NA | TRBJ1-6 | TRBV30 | CAWGTGGHSPLHF | TGTGCCTGGGGGACAGGGGGCCATTCACCCCTCCACTTT
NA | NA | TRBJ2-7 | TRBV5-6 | CASSLEGVPYEQYF | TGTGCCAGCAGCTTGGAGGGAGTCCCCTACGAGCAGTACTTC
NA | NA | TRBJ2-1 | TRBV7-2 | CASSLVGGYNEQFF | TGTGCCAGCAGCTTAGTCGGAGGGTACAATGAGCAGTTCTTC
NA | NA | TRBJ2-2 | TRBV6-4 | CASSGSGNTGELFF | TGTGCCAGCAGTGGTAGCGGGAACACCGGGGAGCTGTTTTTT
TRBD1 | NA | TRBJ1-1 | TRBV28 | CASSLSPQGGVAEAFF | TGTGCCAGCAGTTTATCGCCACAGGGGGGCGTCGCTGAAGCTTTCTTT
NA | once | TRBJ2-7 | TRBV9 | CASSVPSGEEGGEQYF | TGTGCCAGCAGCGTCCCAAGTGGAGAGGAAGGGGGCGAGCAGTACTTC
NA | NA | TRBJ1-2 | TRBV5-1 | CASTHQSGDEPRYTF | TGCGCCAGCACGCATCAGTCGGGGGATGAACCTCGCTACACCTTC
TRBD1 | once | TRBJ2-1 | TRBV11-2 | CASSRSPGQGLYNEQFF | TGTGCCAGCAGCCGAAGTCCGGGACAGGGATTATACAATGAGCAGTTCTTC
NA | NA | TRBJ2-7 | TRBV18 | CASSPARTASYEQYF | TGTGCCAGCTCACCCGCCAGGACAGCTTCCTACGAGCAGTACTTC
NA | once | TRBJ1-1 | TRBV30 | CAWERRYEAFF | TGTGCCTGGGAACGACGATATGAAGCTTTCTTT
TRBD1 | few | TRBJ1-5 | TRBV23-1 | CASSFRTGGNSNQPQHF | TGCGCCAGCAGTTTCCGGACAGGGGGAAATAGCAATCAGCCCCAGCATTTT
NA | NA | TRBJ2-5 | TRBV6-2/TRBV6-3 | CASSYAGPTGQETQYF | TGTGCCAGCAGTTACGCGGGGCCCACCGGACAAGAGACCCAGTACTTC
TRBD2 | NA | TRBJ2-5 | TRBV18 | CASSPGLAGGRAETQYF | TGTGCCAGCTCACCCGGACTAGCGGGAGGGAGGGCAGAGACCCAGTACTTC
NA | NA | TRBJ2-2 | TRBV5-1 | CASSSKWELFF | TGCGCCAGCAGCTCGAAGTGGGAGCTGTTTTTT
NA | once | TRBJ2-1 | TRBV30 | CAWSGSTYNEQFF | TGTGCCTGGAGCGGGAGCACCTACAATGAGCAGTTCTTC
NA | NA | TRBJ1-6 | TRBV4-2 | CASSPEGRWGNSPLHF | TGTGCCAGCAGCCCAGAGGGACGGTGGGGGAATTCACCCCTCCACTTT
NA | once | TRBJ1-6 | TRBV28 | CASSFHSPLHF | TGTGCCAGCAGCTTTCATTCACCCCTCCACTTT
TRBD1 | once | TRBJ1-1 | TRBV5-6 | CASSLAWGTGGRMNTEAFF | TGTGCCAGCAGCTTGGCCTGGGGGACAGGGGGCCGAATGAACACTGAAGCTTTCTTT
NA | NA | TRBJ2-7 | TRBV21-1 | CASSFHRDSSYEQYF | TGTGCCAGCAGCTTCCACCGGGACAGCTCCTACGAGCAGTACTTC
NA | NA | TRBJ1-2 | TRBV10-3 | CAISESPGADGYGYTF | TGTGCCATCAGTGAGTCTCCCGGGGCGGACGGGTATGGCTACACCTTC
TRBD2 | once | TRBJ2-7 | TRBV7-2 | CASSLAGTSGSIYEQYF | TGTGCCAGCAGCTTAGCGGGGACTAGCGGGAGTATTTACGAGCAGTACTTC
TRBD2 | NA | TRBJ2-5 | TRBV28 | CASGTSGEYQETQYF | TGTGCCAGCGGAACTAGCGGAGAGTACCAAGAGACCCAGTACTTC
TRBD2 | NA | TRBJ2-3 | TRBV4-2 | CASSQASGRITDTQYF | TGTGCCAGCAGCCAAGCTAGCGGGAGAATAACAGATACGCAGTATTTT
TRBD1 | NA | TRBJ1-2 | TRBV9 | CASSARTGAQYGYTF | TGTGCCAGCAGCGCTAGGACAGGGGCGCAATATGGCTACACCTTC
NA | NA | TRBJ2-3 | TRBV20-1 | CSASSPGGAGGADTQYF | TGCAGTGCCAGTTCTCCTGGCGGGGCGGGTGGAGCAGATACGCAGTATTTT
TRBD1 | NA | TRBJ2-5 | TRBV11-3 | CASSSDRGETQYF | TGTGCCAGCAGCTCCGACAGGGGGGAGACCCAGTACTTC
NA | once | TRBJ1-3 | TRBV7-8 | CASSPSGSRSGNTIYF | TGTGCCAGCTCGCCCTCCGGCAGCCGCTCTGGAAACACCATATATTTT
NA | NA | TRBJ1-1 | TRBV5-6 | CASSIKPITEAFF | TGTGCCAGCAGCATTAAACCGATAACTGAAGCTTTCTTT